This TCR beta chain came from a study of CD8+CD57+ T cells in acquired aplastic anemia. General study results and limits: About 29 CD8+ CDR3 sequences occurred in both the patients and the controls.

Genomic DNA templated the TCR beta VDJ and CDR3 profiling. From the reads, TCRdb called clonotypes with MiXCR, one entry per CDR3 protein. The repertoire holds around 160,000 distinct CDR3 sequences, with around 50% as singletons. Trimming at V came to 3 bases and at J to 9 bases, leaving 12 bases not matched to a gene. There are 15 residues in the CDR3. Germline CDR1 reads SGHDT; CDR2 reads YYEEEE. CD8+CD57+ cell expansion, shown by flow cytometry, had occurred in the patients selected for sequencing. This clonotype was recorded many times. The antigen is not known. The sample consisted of sorted CD4+, CD8+, or CD8+CD57+ T cells (not recorded which) from PBMCs. The source of this sequence is a human donor with aplastic anemia. The chain couples TRBV5-6 to TRBJ2-7; 10 nucleotides agree with TRBD1. DNA for the CDR3: TGTGCCAGCAGCTCGGTGGGGACAGGGGAACAGTCGCAGTACTTC. Protein sequence: CASSSVGTGEQSQYF. Using reference TRBV5-6 and TRBJ2-7 for the parts outside the CDR3, the full variable domain is DAGVTQSPTHLIKTRGQQVTLRCSPKSGHDTVSWYQQALGQGPQFIFQYYEEEERQRGNFPDRFSGHQFPNYSSELNVNALLLGDSALYLCASSSVGTGEQSQYFGPGTRLTVT.